Below are 30 T cell receptor beta chains sequenced from a single sample in a study of blood T cells in healthy people across ages (dated by TCRdb to the mid-2010s). The method behind the library was 5' RACE. Sequencing used an Illumina HiSeq 2500. A second PCR of about 6 to 12 cycles was performed with a sample-barcoded 5' primer and a J-beta primer mix. TCRdb applied fastp at Q25 and MiXCR to the public reads, then kept only in-frame beta chains. Rows with one shared CDR3 protein collapse into an entry with the most common genes and DNA. This sample gives around 1,000,000 distinct CDR3 sequences in total; under 30% of them show up just once. Around 0.75% of the sample lies in the top ten. These data also formed part of another study, on T cells of mothers and their children.

Sequenced sample: blood. The receptors shown here come from a girl aged 2-10 years in good health.

This clonotype showed up just a few times. This rearrangement joins TRBV6-1 to TRBJ2-1, with D perhaps matching TRBD1 (5 bases). The CDR3 consists of 16 residues. Germline assignment: CDR1 MNHNS and CDR2 SASEGT. V dropped 5 bases and J dropped 0 bases, with 14 bases sitting between them. This CDR3 reads CASSTAGALSYNEQFF. As DNA, the CDR3 is TGTGCCAGCAGTACCGCTGGGGCCCTCTCCTACAATGAGCAGTTCTTC.

This chain connects TRBV12-5 to TRBJ1-1; D remains ambiguous. Germline V CDR1 and CDR2: LGHNT, FRNRAP. Trimming removed 3 bases at V and 4 bases at J, with 15 bases between. The length of the CDR3 is 15 residues. The CDR3 is CASGLDTKDFTEAFF. The CDR3 DNA reads as TGTGCTAGTGGTTTAGACACCAAGGATTTCACTGAAGCTTTCTTT.

The chain is built from TRBV12-3 or TRBV12-4 and TRBJ2-1; maybe TRBD2 (7 bases). The last part of the DNA fits TRBJ2-7 better; the J call may be wrong. The CDR3 loop spans 19 amino acids. The chain's CDR3 is CASSQIPSGGLNTIYEQYF. DNA for the CDR3: TGTGCCAGCAGCCAGATCCCCTCGGGGGGCCTAAATACTATCTACGAGCAGTACTTC.

This clonotype was observed many times. The rearrangement links TRBV4-1 to TRBJ2-3; 8 bases agree with TRBD2. CDR3 length: 15 amino acids. The V segment lost 1 base and the J segment 6 bases; nucleotides outside the gene matches: 6. In germline, CDR1 is MGHRA, CDR2 YSYEKL. CDR3 sequence reads: CASSQVSGRWDTQYF. CDR3 nucleotide sequence: TGCGCCAGCAGCCAAGTAAGCGGGAGATGGGATACGCAGTATTTT.

This clonotype was counted ten times or more. V and J are TRBV6-5 and TRBJ2-1; possible D gene TRBD2, 6 bases. V was clipped by 6 bases and J by 6 bases, with 6 bases between them. CDR3 length: 11 amino acids. Per the germline V gene, CDR1 is MNHEY and CDR2 is SVGAGI. CDR3 loop: CASRRGNEQFF. Here the CDR3 DNA reads TGTGCCAGCAGGCGGGGCAATGAGCAGTTCTTC.

The chain uses TRBV20-1 and TRBJ1-5; TRBD1 aligns across 7 bases. CDR1 DFQATT and CDR2 SNEGSKA come from the germline V gene (reference sequence). This CDR3 contains 14 residues. Losses at the gene ends were 1 base for V and 8 bases for J; bases not matched to a gene: 8. CDR3 protein: CSARGTGVEEPQHF. Here the CDR3 DNA reads TGCAGTGCTAGAGGCACAGGGGTTGAAGAGCCCCAGCATTTT.

This clonotype was counted between two and nine times. CDR3 residues: CAISEFKEGEKLFF. Here the CDR3 DNA reads TGTGCCATCAGTGAGTTTAAAGAGGGAGAAAAACTGTTTTTT. The rearrangement joins TRBV10-3 to TRBJ1-4; no reliable D call. With 1 base removed from V and 8 bases from J, the gap between germline ends came to 11 bases. This CDR3 is built from 14 residues. The germline V gene encodes CDR1 ENHRY and CDR2 SYGVKD.

This clonotype was seen more than once but under ten times. This sequence joins TRBV7-9 and TRBJ2-7, with 8 positions matching TRBD2. From germline, CDR1 is SEHNR and CDR2 FQNEAQ (reference sequence). The CDR3 loop spans 14 amino acids. The trim removed 1 base at V and 4 bases at J, leaving 3 bases unmatched. Written as DNA, the CDR3 is TGTGCCAGCAGCTTAGTTCTAGCGGGTTACGAGCAGTACTTC. Its translation is CASSLVLAGYEQYF.

This clonotype was seen only once. The chain employs TRBV20-1 and TRBJ1-2; D remains ambiguous. Germline V lookup: CDR1 DFQATT, CDR2 SNEGSKA (reference sequence). The germline V and J ends were trimmed by 3 bases and 8 bases, with 25 bases remaining between them. This CDR3 is 16 amino acids long. This CDR3 reads CSARPTLHRVLGGYTF. CDR3 coding DNA: TGCAGTGCTAGGCCCACCCTACATAGGGTCCTTGGAGGCTACACCTTC.

This clonotype has just one count. The chain links TRBV10-3 to TRBJ2-5; 10 bases are a match to TRBD2. The DNA matches TRBJ2-1 better at its end, which makes the J call doubtful. This CDR3 comprises 16 residues. The germline gives CDR1 ENHRY, CDR2 SYGVKD. CDR3 protein: CAISESSGRLINEQFF. Here the CDR3 DNA reads TGTGCCATCAGTGAGAGTAGCGGGAGGCTAATAAATGAGCAGTTCTTC.

The chain combines TRBV20-1 with TRBJ2-3; D may match TRBD1 or TRBD2 (5 bases each). The CDR3 contains 12 residues. The V gene lost 3 bases and the J gene lost 4 bases, with 8 bases spanning the gap. CDR1 is DFQATT and CDR2 is SNEGSKA in the germline V gene (reference sequence). The CDR3 protein is CSARGVADTQYF. CDR3 in DNA: TGCAGTGCTAGGGGGGTCGCAGATACGCAGTATTTT.

The rearrangement uses TRBV3-1 and TRBJ2-1; 8 positions match TRBD2. V trimming: 4 bases; J trimming: 6 bases; junction bases outside the gene matches: 5. CDR3 size: 14 residues. Germline-derived CDR1 and CDR2 are LGHDT and YNNKEL (reference sequence). The CDR3 reads CASSLDSGTNEQFF. In DNA form, the CDR3 reads TGTGCCAGCAGCCTGGATAGCGGGACCAATGAGCAGTTCTTC.

The V and J genes are TRBV12-3 or TRBV12-4 and TRBJ2-2; no clear D gene. The CDR3 runs to 13 residues. Trimming cost V 6 bases and J 8 bases, with 13 bases left between them. The CDR3: CASSRQLSGELFF. The DNA of the CDR3 is TGTGCCAGCAGCCGACAACTAAGTGGGGAGCTGTTTTTT.

This clonotype was observed at least ten times. The chain links TRBV4-1 to TRBJ1-5; D is unclear. Trimming cost V 0 bases and J 0 bases, with 6 bases left between them. CDR1 and CDR2 from the germline V gene are MGHRA and YSYEKL. The CDR3 consists of 15 residues. The CDR3 loop is CASSQEPNSNQPQHF. Here the CDR3 DNA reads TGCGCCAGCAGCCAAGAGCCCAATAGCAATCAGCCCCAGCATTTT.

The V call is TRBV5-1, the J call TRBJ2-1; perhaps TRBD2 as D (5 bases). V shed 0 bases and J shed 0 bases, with 10 bases lying between them. CDR1 is SGHRS, CDR2 YFSETQ, per germline. CDR3 length equals 16 residues. The CDR3 sequence: CASSLASLSSYNEQFF. DNA for the CDR3: TGCGCCAGCAGCTTGGCTAGCCTAAGCTCCTACAATGAGCAGTTCTTC.

J is TRBJ1-2 and V is TRBV5-8; no firm D call. Germline V gene sequence: CDR1 SGHTS, CDR2 YDEGEE. Between the trimmed V and J ends, which lost 0 bases and 8 bases, there was a span of 8 bases. This CDR3 has 12 amino acids. CDR3 nucleotides: TGTGCCAGCAGCTTGGTTGGTGTCGGCTACACCTTC. Residues: CASSLVGVGYTF.

This clonotype was seen only a few times. The V and J genes are TRBV20-1 and TRBJ2-7; perhaps TRBD1 as D (5 bases). CDR1 is DFQATT, CDR2 SNEGSKA, per germline (reference sequence). The CDR3 length is 13 residues. V was clipped by 3 bases and J by 2 bases, with 11 bases between them. CDR3 DNA sequence: TGCAGTGCTAGGGCCCAGGGAACCTACGAGCAGTACTTC. Its protein is CSARAQGTYEQYF.

J is TRBJ1-2 and V is TRBV7-2; D is uncertain. The V gene's germline CDR1 is SGHTA and CDR2 FQGNSA. V was trimmed by 2 bases and J by 8 bases, leaving 9 bases between them. The CDR3 sequence is 12 residues long. CDR3 coding DNA: TGTGCCAGCAGCTTACAGGACTCCGGCTACACCTTC. Translating gives CASSLQDSGYTF. Full variable domain (outside the CDR3, taken from reference TRBV7-2 and TRBJ1-2): GAGVSQSPSNKVTEKGKDVELRCDPISGHTALYWYRQSLGQGLEFLIYFQGNSAPDKSGLPSDRFSAERTGGSVSTLTIQRTQQEDSAVYLCASSLQDSGYTFGSGTRLTVV.

This clonotype was observed many times. This chain uses TRBV12-3 or TRBV12-4 with TRBJ2-3, with D hard to call. The CDR3 consists of 14 residues. V lost 0 bases and J lost 2, with 6 bases in between. CDR3 sequence reads: CASSLAGNTDTQYF. The CDR3 nucleotides are TGTGCCAGCAGTTTAGCGGGAAACACAGATACGCAGTATTTT.

Only a few counts were recorded for this clonotype. The gene calls are TRBV3-1 and TRBJ2-7; TRBD1 or TRBD2 may be the D gene (5 bases each). V lost 0 bases and J 5 bases, leaving 17 bases between the germline ends. The CDR3 is made up of 16 amino acids. Germline CDR1 is LGHDT and CDR2 is YNNKEL (reference sequence). CDR3 coding DNA: TGTGCCAGCAGCCAAGATCCTCCAGGGACGAGGAACGAGCAGTACTTC. Translating gives CASSQDPPGTRNEQYF.

In its sample, this clonotype was seen a few times. The rearrangement uses TRBV5-5 and TRBJ1-5, with 11 bases that match TRBD1. V gave up 5 bases and J gave up 5 bases; unmatched junction bases: 6. The CDR3 sequence is 15 residues long. The germline V gene encodes CDR1 SGHKS and CDR2 YYEKEE (reference sequence). The CDR3, as DNA: TGTGCCAGCAGTGCCGGGACAGGGGGGGATCAGCCCCAGCATTTT. Protein: CASSAGTGGDQPQHF.

There are a few counts of this clonotype. The rearrangement links TRBV29-1 to TRBJ2-7; D gene unclear. The germline V and J ends were trimmed by 3 bases and 2 bases, with 14 bases remaining between them. The CDR3 is 14 residues long. Germline V gene sequence: CDR1 SQVTM, CDR2 ANQGSEA. CDR3 DNA sequence: TGCAGCGTTGAGGTGGGTAGGACCCCCTACGAGCAGTACTTC. Its translation: CSVEVGRTPYEQYF.

This clonotype has a handful of counts. This chain connects TRBV4-1 to TRBJ2-1; D perhaps matches TRBD2 (5 bases). Trimming shortened V by 8 bases and J by 9 bases, and 8 bases separated the two germline ends. This CDR3 contains 10 residues. Looked up from germline, CDR1 is MGHRA and CDR2 is YSYEKL. CDR3 region: CASAAGEQFF. CDR3 DNA sequence: TGCGCCAGCGCTGCGGGTGAGCAGTTCTTC.

The V call is TRBV5-6, the J call TRBJ2-7; no firm D call. The V and J ends lost 0 bases and 7 bases respectively, with 11 bases between them. Germline loops: CDR1 SGHDT, CDR2 YYEEEE. The CDR3 runs to 13 residues. CDR3 sequence reads: CASSLGIWSEQYF. CDR3 DNA sequence: TGTGCCAGCAGCTTGGGGATTTGGAGTGAGCAGTACTTC. Using reference TRBV5-6 and TRBJ2-7 for the parts outside the CDR3, the full variable domain is DAGVTQSPTHLIKTRGQQVTLRCSPKSGHDTVSWYQQALGQGPQFIFQYYEEEERQRGNFPDRFSGHQFPNYSSELNVNALLLGDSALYLCASSLGIWSEQYFGPGTRLTVT.

This chain uses TRBV27 with TRBJ1-1, with 7 nucleotides matching TRBD1. Losses at the gene ends were 7 bases for V and 6 bases for J; bases not matched to a gene: 5. The germline CDR1 and CDR2 sequences are MNHEY and SMNVEV (reference sequence). The CDR3 consists of 12 residues. The CDR3 nucleotides are TGTGCCAGCACTCGACAGGGCCCTGAAGCTTTCTTT. Encoded protein: CASTRQGPEAFF.

This clonotype was seen ten or more times. V usage is TRBV7-6 and J usage is TRBJ1-2, with no clear D. The CDR3 contains 13 residues. Germline V gene sequence: CDR1 SGHVS, CDR2 FNYEAQ. Trimming left V 1 base short and J 5 bases short, with 8 bases between. In nucleotides, the CDR3 is TGTGCCAGCAGCTTAGGAGGGATTTATGGCTACACCTTC. The encoded protein is CASSLGGIYGYTF.

In this sample, this clonotype turned up a few times. V usage is TRBV4-1 and J usage is TRBJ2-1; possible D gene TRBD1, 5 bases. The J call may be faulty, since TRBJ2-7 better matches the DNA end. Per the germline V gene, CDR1 is MGHRA and CDR2 is YSYEKL. The CDR3 extends over 14 amino acids. The CDR3 DNA is TGCGCCAGCAGCCATCGAACAGGCTCCTACGAGCAGTACTTC. This gives the protein CASSHRTGSYEQYF.

The table lists this clonotype with many counts. The CDR3 region has the DNA TGTGCCAGCAGTACAACCTCTAGCGGGAGAATCTACGAGCAGTACTTC. This sequence encodes CASSTTSSGRIYEQYF. The gene calls are TRBV12-3 or TRBV12-4 and TRBJ2-7; TRBD2 aligns across 10 bases. V lost 5 bases and J lost 3; bases outside the gene matches: 10. This CDR3 has 16 residues.

The gene calls are TRBV9 and TRBJ1-1; 10 bases map to TRBD1. The CDR3 loop spans 15 amino acids. V lost 4 bases, J lost 1 base, and 4 bases stayed unmatched. Germline V CDR1 and CDR2: SGDLS, YYNGEE. Here the CDR3 DNA reads TGTGCCAGCAGCCCAAGGACAGGGGGGAACACTGAAGCTTTCTTT. It is translated as CASSPRTGGNTEAFF. Filled out from reference TRBV9 and TRBJ1-1, the complete variable domain reads DSGVTQTPKHLITATGQRVTLRCSPRSGDLSVYWYQQSLDQGLQFLIQYYNGEERAKGNILERFSAQQFPDLHSELNLSSLELGDSALYFCASSPRTGGNTEAFFGQGTRLTVV.

CDR3 nucleotides: TGTGCCAGCAGCTTCCAGGGACCCTATAATTCACCCCTCCACTTT. Amino acids: CASSFQGPYNSPLHF. The chain employs TRBV11-3 and TRBJ1-6; tentatively, D is TRBD1 (5 bases). Germline V gives CDR1 SGHNT, CDR2 YENEEA. The CDR3 covers 15 residues. With 3 bases removed from V and 2 bases from J, the gap between germline ends came to 8 bases.